This T cell receptor beta chain was recovered during a study of blood T cell repertoires in COVID-19. Study-wide context: Researchers got acute and convalescent COVID-19 samples from the United States, Italy and Spain. T cells, B-cell-depleted T cells, or PBMCs supplied cDNA or gDNA.

This CDR3 region has 13 residues. Trimming stripped 0 bases from V and 6 bases from J, with 8 bases between. Germline CDR1 is MNHEY and CDR2 is SVGAGI. Seattle's enrolled individuals joined amid active infection and were then monitored longitudinally. Authors' data handling: Amplification from reference gene primers served as the basis for estimated nucleated cell counts. Sequencing used immunoSEQ multiplex PCR; TCRdb keeps in-frame clones, though not all of them. From that table come the V and J calls and clone size; the DNA was used to work out D and trimming. In the table there are around 480,000 clones, 70% to 90% of which are singletons.

What was sequenced was peripheral blood. The TCR comes from a woman in her fifties or sixties with COVID-19, enrolled during active disease. This chain joins TRBV6-5 and TRBJ1-1; D may be TRBD1 (5 bases). Here the CDR3 reads CASSYSGGAEAFF. The CDR3 bases are TGTGCCAGCAGTTACTCGGGAGGGGCTGAAGCTTTCTTT.